This T cell receptor (beta chain) was obtained from a study of response to subunit inactivated influenza vaccine. The CDR3 is 15 residues long. Study-level findings and limits: A suggestion made by the authors is that each seasonal influenza vaccination recruits few new T cells.

Each CDR3 protein is one row after TCRdb ran MiXCR on the RT-PCR reads. This sample has about 780,000 distinct CDR3 sequences, with around 20% found just once. In its sample, this clonotype was seen once. Its antigen is currently unknown. The receptor's source is a middle-aged man who received an inactivated influenza vaccine. The rearrangement uses TRBV21-1 and TRBJ2-3; TRBD1, the D gene given by the table, was not confirmed from the DNA. TRBV21-1 is termed a pseudogene. The sequencing here drew on PBMCs from blood, taken 5 days after vaccination. CDR3 bases: TGTGCCAGCAGCAAAGTTGGGGTCCCGCCAGATACGCAGTATTTT. It encodes CASSKVGVPPDTQYF.